These 8 T cell receptor beta chains were sequenced from one sample in a study of blood T cell repertoires in COVID-19. Libraries were prepared by immunoSEQ multiplex PCR; TCRdb keeps only in-frame clonotypes and omits some of them. This sample carries roughly 200,000 clones, about 80% of them seen once, and the ten largest clones take about 7%. Sequencing input: peripheral blood. The receptors here all came from a man in his 60s with acute or convalescent COVID-19.

The chain joins TRBV9 to TRBJ2-2; tentative D call: TRBD1 (6 bases). This CDR3 has 15 amino acids. The ends were cut back, 0 bases at V and 4 bases at J, with 10 bases in the middle. The germline gives CDR1 SGDLS, CDR2 YYNGEE. The CDR3 here is CASSVGARGTGELFF. The CDR3 DNA sequence: TGTGCCAGCAGCGTAGGAGCCAGGGGCACCGGGGAGCTGTTTTTT.

The chain recombines TRBV6-5 with TRBJ2-1; 10 positions agree with TRBD1. With V trimmed by 3 bases and J by 9 bases, 8 bases remained unmatched. CDR3 length: 15 residues. The V gene's germline CDR1 is MNHEY and CDR2 SVGAGI. This chain's CDR3 is CASSYQGQGGSEQFF. The CDR3 bases are TGTGCCAGCAGTTATCAAGGACAGGGGGGAAGTGAGCAGTTCTTC.

The V call is TRBV6-5, the J call TRBJ1-3; D is ambiguous. In germline, CDR1 is MNHEY, CDR2 SVGAGI. The CDR3 is 13 amino acids. Trimming stripped 6 bases from V and 4 bases from J, with 10 bases between. The CDR3 loop reads CASSPRLGNTIYF. Written as DNA, the CDR3 is TGTGCCAGCAGCCCCAGGCTAGGAAACACCATATATTTT.

This clone has a single count. The V gene is TRBV5-1, the J gene TRBJ2-1; D unresolved. CDR1 and CDR2 (germline): SGHRS, YFSETQ. The CDR3 length is 13 residues. Deletions cut 0 bases from V and 4 bases from J, with 5 bases between. The CDR3 DNA is TGCGCCAGCAGCTTGGCGACATACAATGAGCAGTTCTTC. Translation: CASSLATYNEQFF.

The rearrangement uses TRBV11-2 and TRBJ2-7; 10 nucleotides align to TRBD1. Looked up from germline, CDR1 is SGHAT and CDR2 is FQNNGV. The ends lost 5 bases at V and 2 bases at J; junction bases unmatched: 3. There are 14 residues in the CDR3. The CDR3 loop is CASSEGTGAYEQYF. As DNA, the CDR3 is TGTGCCAGCAGCGAAGGGACAGGGGCCTACGAGCAGTACTTC.

V is TRBV6-5 and J is TRBJ2-3; the D gene is possibly TRBD1 (6 bases). V shed 6 bases and J shed 3 bases, with 10 bases lying between them. Germline-derived CDR1 and CDR2 are MNHEY and SVGAGI. There are 13 residues in the CDR3. The CDR3 protein is CASRMTGTDTQYF. Written as DNA, the CDR3 is TGTGCCAGCAGAATGACAGGAACAGATACGCAGTATTTT.

The rearrangement links TRBV10-3 to TRBJ1-4; 9 positions agree with TRBD1. Trimming took 10 bases from V and 1 from J; bases not matched to a gene: 7. Germline assignment: CDR1 ENHRY and CDR2 SYGVKD. CDR3 length equals 15 residues. As DNA, the CDR3 is TGTGCCACAAGGGACAGGGAGATAACTAATGAAAAACTGTTTTTT. Translation gives CATRDREITNEKLFF.

This clone has just one count. The chain uses TRBV18 and TRBJ2-5; D is undetermined. Per germline, CDR1 KGHSH and CDR2 LQKENI. The CDR3 spans 11 residues. V was pared by 5 bases and J by 2 bases, with 3 bases between. CDR3 nucleotide sequence: TGTGCCAGCTCAGCGCAAGAGACCCAGTACTTC. Encoded protein: CASSAQETQYF.